Listed here are 5 T cell receptor beta chains from one sample, sequenced in a study of blood T cell repertoires in COVID-19 (dated by TCRdb to 2018 to 2021). The library was made by the immunoSEQ multiplex PCR assay. TCRdb re-hosts the immuneACCESS table, in-frame sequences only. Its copies lack some clones; in the studies checked, an unresolved V gene accounts for under half of them, and the cause for the rest is not known. This sample is represented by some 51,000 clones; 90% of them were singletons. Of the sample, roughly 6.2% falls within the top ten clones. Material for sequencing was peripheral blood. The receptors here all came from a man aged 40-55 years with acute or convalescent COVID-19.

The V and J genes are TRBV4-2 and TRBJ2-7; 7 nucleotides agree with TRBD2. Per germline, CDR1 LGHNA and CDR2 YNFKEQ. V shed 8 bases and J 4 bases; nucleotides not matched to a gene: 2. The CDR3 covers 11 residues. CDR3 in amino acids: CASGEGYEQYF. DNA of the CDR3: TGTGCCAGCGGGGAGGGTTACGAGCAGTACTTC.

The chain carries TRBV18 and TRBJ1-2; D is unclear. Between the trimmed V and J ends, which lost 0 bases and 4 bases, there was a span of 9 bases. Germline values: CDR1 KGHSH, CDR2 LQKENI. The CDR3 has 14 amino acids. The CDR3 sequence is CASSPPESRYGYTF. The CDR3 bases are TGTGCCAGCTCACCACCGGAGTCGCGCTATGGCTACACCTTC.

J is TRBJ2-4 and V is TRBV11-3, with D maybe TRBD2 (7 bases). V lost 4 bases, J lost 0 bases, and 13 bases lay in between. Germline V CDR1 and CDR2: SGHNT, YENEEA. The CDR3 extends over 16 amino acids. CDR3: CASSYRGAGAKNIQYF. The CDR3 DNA sequence: TGTGCCAGCAGCTACCGGGGGGCGGGAGCCAAAAACATTCAGTACTTC.

A single count supports this clone. The chain carries TRBV6-5 and TRBJ1-2; tentatively, D is TRBD1 (6 bases). V shed 7 bases and J shed 7 bases, with 13 bases lying between them. The germline V gene encodes CDR1 MNHEY and CDR2 SVGAGI. This CDR3 comprises 12 residues. CDR3 nucleotide sequence: TGTGCCAGCACCCTGGACAGTGGTGGCTACACCTTC. Translated: CASTLDSGGYTF.

The V and J genes are TRBV19 and TRBJ2-3, with 16 bases matching TRBD2. The germline V gene encodes CDR1 LNHDA and CDR2 SQIVND (reference sequence). The CDR3 has 17 amino acids. With 5 bases clipped from V and 5 bases from J, the junction kept 7 bases outside the gene matches. The CDR3 is CASSPGTSGRAIDTQYF. The CDR3 DNA sequence: TGTGCCAGTAGTCCCGGGACTAGCGGGAGGGCCATAGATACGCAGTATTTT.